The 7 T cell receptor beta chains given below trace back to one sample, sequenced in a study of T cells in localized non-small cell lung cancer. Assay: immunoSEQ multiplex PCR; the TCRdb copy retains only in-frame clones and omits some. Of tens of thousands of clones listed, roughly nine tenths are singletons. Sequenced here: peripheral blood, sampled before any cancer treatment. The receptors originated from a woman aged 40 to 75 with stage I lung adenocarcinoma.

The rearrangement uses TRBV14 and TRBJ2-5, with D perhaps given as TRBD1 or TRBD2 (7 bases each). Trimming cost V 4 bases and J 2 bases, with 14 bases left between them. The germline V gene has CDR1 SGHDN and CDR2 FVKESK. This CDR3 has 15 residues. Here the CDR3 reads CASSLRQGGQETQYF. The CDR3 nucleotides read TGTGCCAGCAGCCTACGACAGGGAGGGCAAGAGACCCAGTACTTC.

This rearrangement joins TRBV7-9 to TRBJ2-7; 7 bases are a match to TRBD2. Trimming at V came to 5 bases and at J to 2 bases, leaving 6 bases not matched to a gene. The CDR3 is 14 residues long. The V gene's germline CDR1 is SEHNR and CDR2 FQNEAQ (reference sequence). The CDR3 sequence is CASSRGEEAYEQYF. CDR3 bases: TGTGCCAGCAGCCGGGGGGAGGAGGCCTACGAGCAGTACTTC.

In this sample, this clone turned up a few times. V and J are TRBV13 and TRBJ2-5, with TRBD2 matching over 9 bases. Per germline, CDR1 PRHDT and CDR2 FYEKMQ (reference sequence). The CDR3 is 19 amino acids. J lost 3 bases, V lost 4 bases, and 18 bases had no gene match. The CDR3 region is CASSSVRGGGRREKETQYF. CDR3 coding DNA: TGTGCCAGCAGCTCCGTGCGGGGGGGCGGCCGGAGAGAAAAAGAGACCCAGTACTTC.

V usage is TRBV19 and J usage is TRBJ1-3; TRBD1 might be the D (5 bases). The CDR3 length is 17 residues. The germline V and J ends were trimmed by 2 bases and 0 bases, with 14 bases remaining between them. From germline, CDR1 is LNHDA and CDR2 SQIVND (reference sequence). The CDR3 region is CASSIRGSILSGNTIYF. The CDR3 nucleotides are TGTGCCAGTAGTATAAGGGGAAGCATCCTCTCTGGAAACACCATATATTTT.

The CDR3: CAIRKSGGAPGTDTQYF. The CDR3 DNA reads as TGTGCCATCAGGAAGTCTGGGGGGGCCCCCGGCACAGATACGCAGTATTTT. The chain has TRBV10-3 and TRBJ2-3; possible D gene TRBD2, 7 bases. The CDR3 has 17 residues. Per germline, CDR1 ENHRY and CDR2 SYGVKD. Trimming stripped 6 bases from V and 1 base from J, with 20 bases between.

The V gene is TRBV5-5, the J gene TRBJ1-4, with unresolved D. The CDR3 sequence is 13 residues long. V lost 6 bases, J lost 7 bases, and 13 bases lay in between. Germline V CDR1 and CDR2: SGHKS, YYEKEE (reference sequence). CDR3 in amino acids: CASTIYRGEKLFF. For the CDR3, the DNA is TGTGCCAGCACAATTTACCGGGGTGAAAAACTGTTTTTT.

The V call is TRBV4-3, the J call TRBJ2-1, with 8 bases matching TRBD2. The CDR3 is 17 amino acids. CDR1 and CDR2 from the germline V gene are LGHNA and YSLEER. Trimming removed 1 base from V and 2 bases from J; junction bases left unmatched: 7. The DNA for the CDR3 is TGCGCCAGCAGCCAAGGGGTCCCGGGGGGGGCCTACAATGAGCAGTTCTTC. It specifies CASSQGVPGGAYNEQFF.